The 9 T cell receptor beta chains reported below all come from one sample, sequenced in a study of T cells in Graves' hyperthyroidism and ophthalmopathy. There were TCR beta CDR3 regions amplified from RNA transcripts. HTBI primers were employed in a first-round RT-PCR of the TCR CDR3. From the multiplex PCR reads, TCRdb called clonotypes with MiXCR, one entry per CDR3 protein. The table lists under 750,000 distinct CDR3 sequences, under 20% of them singletons. Sequencing was done on a sample of blood. The receptors derive from a woman between 45 and 60 years old with Graves' hyperthyroidism that later progressed to Graves' ophthalmopathy.

This clonotype has at least ten counts. The chain carries TRBV20-1 and TRBJ2-3; 7 bases fit TRBD1. Germline assignment: CDR1 DFQATT and CDR2 SNEGSKA (reference sequence). J gave up 2 bases and V 6 bases, and 11 bases lay outside the gene matches. The CDR3 totals 15 residues. Here the CDR3 DNA reads TGCAGTGCAGTAAGGGACAGAGCTAACACAGATACGCAGTATTTT. It encodes CSAVRDRANTDTQYF.

As DNA, the CDR3 is TGCAGTGCTTACGTTGGTGGTTGGCAGCCCCAGCATTTT. This encodes CSAYVGGWQPQHF. This chain links TRBV20-1 with TRBJ1-5; no clear D gene. The V gene lost 5 bases and the J gene lost 7 bases, with 15 bases spanning the gap. This CDR3 contains 13 residues. Germline assignment: CDR1 DFQATT and CDR2 SNEGSKA (reference sequence).

Many counts were recorded for this clonotype. The chain carries TRBV20-1 and TRBJ2-3, with no clear D. The CDR3 runs 15 residues. Germline CDR1 DFQATT, CDR2 SNEGSKA (reference sequence). Deletions cut 0 bases from V and 0 bases from J, with 10 bases between. The CDR3 DNA reads as TGCAGTGCTAGAGATGCCAGCCGCAGCACAGATACGCAGTATTTT. Translating it yields CSARDASRSTDTQYF.

This clonotype was seen only a few times. The J gene is TRBJ1-2, the V gene TRBV5-1; TRBD1 agrees at 9 bases. Germline CDR1 and CDR2: SGHRS and YFSETQ. The V segment lost 1 base and the J segment 4 bases; nucleotides outside the gene matches: 5. CDR3 length equals 15 residues. This CDR3 is CASSLTGQGGYGYTF. Written as DNA, the CDR3 is TGCGCCAGCAGCTTGACGGGACAGGGAGGCTATGGCTACACCTTC.

In this sample, this clonotype turned up a few times. This chain joins TRBV10-3 and TRBJ2-3, with TRBD2 matching 12 bases. CDR3 length equals 18 residues. J gave up 2 bases and V 4 bases, and 10 bases lay outside the gene matches. The germline V gene encodes CDR1 ENHRY and CDR2 SYGVKD. CDR3 amino acids: CAISGSRLAGAYTDTQYF. Here the CDR3 DNA reads TGTGCCATCAGTGGATCCAGACTAGCGGGGGCCTACACAGATACGCAGTATTTT.

This clonotype was found a few times. The genes are TRBV20-1 and TRBJ1-4, with 8 bases identical to TRBD1. V shed 3 bases, J shed 6 bases, and the junction held 6 bases outside the gene matches. Germline V gene data show CDR1 as DFQATT and CDR2 as SNEGSKA (reference sequence). The CDR3 loop spans 14 amino acids. CDR3 amino acids: CSASIQGAYEKLFF. The CDR3 DNA sequence: TGCAGTGCTAGTATCCAGGGGGCGTATGAAAAACTGTTTTTT.

In its sample, this clonotype was seen many times. This chain's CDR3 is CASSQVTASYEQYF. The CDR3 region has the DNA TGTGCCAGCAGCCAAGTGACAGCTTCCTACGAGCAGTACTTC. The V call is TRBV3-1, the J call TRBJ2-7; TRBD1 might be the D (5 bases). The CDR3 is 14 amino acids. Germline lookup yields CDR1 LGHDT and CDR2 YNNKEL (reference sequence). Trimming removed 1 base at V and 1 base at J, with 8 bases between.

This chain joins TRBV7-9 and TRBJ2-3, with 7 bases lining up with TRBD2. Per germline, CDR1 SEHNR and CDR2 FQNEAQ (reference sequence). The V and J ends lost 5 bases and 5 bases, in that order; junction bases with no gene match: 7. The CDR3 has 14 residues. The CDR3 reads CASSVTTSLDTQYF. The CDR3 coding sequence is TGTGCCAGCAGCGTCACGACTAGCTTAGATACGCAGTATTTT.

In this sample, this clonotype turned up a few times. The rearrangement joins TRBV20-1 to TRBJ1-1; a weak D match, TRBD1 (6 bases). The CDR3 runs 15 residues. CDR1 is DFQATT and CDR2 is SNEGSKA in the germline V gene (reference sequence). V lost 1 base and J 3 bases, leaving 15 bases between the germline ends. CDR3 coding DNA: TGCAGTGCTAGAGTCAATAGGAACAGGGACACTGAAGCTTTCTTT. Translation: CSARVNRNRDTEAFF.